These 27 T cell receptor beta chains originate from one sample sequenced in a study of blood T cell repertoires in COVID-19. Method: immunoSEQ multiplex PCR; TCRdb's copy keeps in-frame clones and lacks some. The sample holds over 200,000 clones; around four fifths are singletons and the top ten take roughly 5.8%. The sequenced sample consisted of peripheral blood. The receptors derive from a man older than 75 with acute or convalescent COVID-19.

The rearrangement links TRBV24-1 to TRBJ2-1; D is uncertain. The CDR3 extends over 12 amino acids. From germline, CDR1 is KGHDR and CDR2 SFDVKD. The V and J ends lost 3 bases and 5 bases respectively, with 4 bases between them. In DNA, the CDR3 is TGTGCCACCAGTGATATAAACAATGAGCAGTTCTTC. The encoded protein is CATSDINNEQFF.

V usage is TRBV4-1 and J usage is TRBJ1-4; no clear D. The CDR3 runs 17 residues. V was shortened by 4 bases and J by 0 bases, with 15 bases between the two germline ends. Germline values: CDR1 MGHRA, CDR2 YSYEKL. In nucleotides, the CDR3 is TGCGCCAGCAGCCGGCAGACCGACACCTCAACTAATGAAAAACTGTTTTTT. This codes for CASSRQTDTSTNEKLFF.

The chain combines TRBV29-1 with TRBJ2-3; tentatively, D is TRBD2 (5 bases). The germline V and J ends were trimmed by 1 base and 0 bases, with 8 bases remaining between them. Looked up from germline, CDR1 is SQVTM and CDR2 is ANQGSEA. This CDR3 is 14 amino acids long. The DNA of the CDR3 is TGCAGCGTTGAAGGACGGGAAAGCACAGATACGCAGTATTTT. Amino acid sequence: CSVEGRESTDTQYF.

In the case of this clone: At the DNA level, this CDR3 is encoded by other sequences in the same sample as well. The genes are TRBV19 and TRBJ1-5, with D perhaps TRBD1 (5 bases). The CDR3 contains 15 residues. Trimming left V 4 bases short and J 0 bases short, with 10 bases between. From germline, CDR1 is LNHDA and CDR2 SQIVND (reference sequence). This CDR3 reads CASSTTVNSNQPQHF. Written as DNA, the CDR3 is TGTGCCAGTAGTACGACAGTAAATAGCAATCAGCCCCAGCATTTT.

The V and J genes are TRBV19 and TRBJ2-7, with 8 bases fitting TRBD1. The V and J ends lost 2 bases and 1 base, in that order; junction bases with no gene match: 1. The CDR3 runs to 14 residues. CDR1 LNHDA and CDR2 SQIVND come from the germline V gene (reference sequence). Written as DNA, the CDR3 is TGTGCCAGTAGTATAACAGGGGGTTCCTACGAGCAGTACTTC. This sequence encodes CASSITGGSYEQYF. Drawing the rest from reference TRBV19 and TRBJ2-7, the complete variable domain is DGGITQSPKYLFRKEGQNVTLSCEQNLNHDAMYWYRQDPGQGLRLIYYSQIVNDFQKGDIAEGYSVSREKKESFPLTVTSAQKNPTAFYLCASSITGGSYEQYFGPGTRLTVT.

V and J are TRBV6-5 and TRBJ1-1; 9 nucleotides align to TRBD1. Germline V gene sequence: CDR1 MNHEY, CDR2 SVGAGI. The CDR3 is 15 amino acids. V shed 10 bases and J 2 bases; nucleotides not matched to a gene: 11. The CDR3 protein is CATNTGGAGNTEAFF. The CDR3 nucleotides read TGTGCCACAAATACAGGGGGCGCGGGCAACACTGAAGCTTTCTTT.

This chain connects TRBV2 to TRBJ1-2; tentatively, D is TRBD1 (6 bases). Germline V gene lookup returns CDR1 SNHLY and CDR2 FYNNEI. This CDR3 has 15 residues. V lost 6 bases to trimming and J lost 5 bases, with 19 bases between them. This CDR3 reads CASSQLGDKEYGYTF. The CDR3 DNA reads TGTGCCAGCAGCCAGTTGGGGGACAAGGAATATGGCTACACCTTC. The complete variable domain, with remaining parts taken from reference TRBV2 and TRBJ1-2, reads EPEVTQTPSHQVTQMGQEVILRCVPISNHLYFYWYRQILGQKVEFLVSFYNNEISEKSEIFDDQFSVERPDGSNFTLKIRSTKLEDSAMYFCASSQLGDKEYGYTFGSGTRLTVV.

The genes are TRBV7-9 and TRBJ1-5, with TRBD1 matching over 12 bases. The CDR3 covers 16 residues. Germline-derived CDR1 and CDR2 are SEHNR and FQNEAQ (reference sequence). V shed 5 bases and J 7 bases; nucleotides not matched to a gene: 9. CDR3 amino acids: CASSASGTGGAQPQHF. The CDR3 coding sequence is TGTGCCAGCAGCGCGTCCGGGACAGGGGGCGCCCAGCCCCAGCATTTT.

V is TRBV7-8 and J is TRBJ1-4; D is unclear. Trimming took 3 bases from V and 8 from J, leaving 13 bases between them. CDR3 length: 14 amino acids. Germline V CDR1 and CDR2: SGHVS, FQNEAQ. The CDR3: CASSFRESGEKLFF. CDR3 coding DNA: TGTGCCAGCAGCTTTAGGGAGTCTGGAGAAAAACTGTTTTTT.

This clone was observed a handful of times. This chain links TRBV3-1 (or the pseudogene TRBV3-2) with TRBJ2-3, with D possibly being TRBD2 (5 bases). This CDR3 spans 14 amino acids. Germline lookup yields CDR1 LGHDT and CDR2 YNNKEL (reference sequence). V lost 1 base and J lost 2, with 7 bases in between. The CDR3 is CASSQGGFTDTQYF. In DNA, the CDR3 is TGTGCCAGCAGCCAAGGAGGGTTCACAGATACGCAGTATTTT.

The chain joins TRBV28 to TRBJ2-5; D is possibly TRBD2 (5 bases). CDR3 size: 14 residues. Trimming stripped 5 bases from V and 4 bases from J, with 14 bases between. Germline V CDR1 and CDR2: MDHEN, SYDVKM. This CDR3 reads CASSRGSLAETQYF. The CDR3 coding sequence is TGTGCCAGCAGTCGGGGATCCTTGGCAGAGACCCAGTACTTC.

This chain joins TRBV7-2 and TRBJ2-7, with TRBD2 matching 7 bases. V lost 1 base to trimming and J lost 4 bases; unmatched junction nucleotides: 7. Germline V gene lookup returns CDR1 SGHTA and CDR2 FQGNSA. The CDR3 is 15 residues long. The chain's CDR3 is CASSLVGGGGYEQYF. The CDR3, as DNA: TGTGCCAGCAGCTTAGTTGGTGGGGGGGGTTACGAGCAGTACTTC. Drawing the rest from reference TRBV7-2 and TRBJ2-7, the complete variable domain is GAGVSQSPSNKVTEKGKDVELRCDPISGHTALYWYRQSLGQGLEFLIYFQGNSAPDKSGLPSDRFSAERTGGSVSTLTIQRTQQEDSAVYLCASSLVGGGGYEQYFGPGTRLTVT.

The V call is TRBV6-5, the J call TRBJ1-6; the D is unclear. The CDR3 spans 14 residues. Trimming stripped 6 bases from V and 7 bases from J, with 13 bases between. CDR1 is MNHEY and CDR2 is SVGAGI in the germline V gene. CDR3 residues: CASRELSENSPLHF. DNA for the CDR3: TGTGCCAGCAGGGAGCTGTCGGAAAATTCACCCCTCCACTTT.

The chain couples TRBV19 to TRBJ2-2; 7 bases map to TRBD1. The CDR3 length is 15 residues. The trim removed 5 bases at V and 1 base at J, leaving 4 bases unmatched. The germline V gene has CDR1 LNHDA and CDR2 SQIVND (reference sequence). The CDR3 nucleotides are TGTGCCAGTAGTTTCAGGGGGTGGAACACCGGGGAGCTGTTTTTT. Translated, it gives CASSFRGWNTGELFF.

DNA of the CDR3: TGTGCCAGCAGTTTATCGCCCACAGGGCCCTACGAGCAGTACTTC. Translated, it gives CASSLSPTGPYEQYF. This chain joins TRBV27 and TRBJ2-7; weak D call: TRBD1 (6 bases). V lost 0 bases, J lost 2 bases, and 11 bases lay in between. The CDR3 spans 15 residues. Germline V gene lookup returns CDR1 MNHEY and CDR2 SMNVEV (reference sequence).

The chain uses TRBV21-1 and TRBJ2-7; TRBD2, the table's D call, lacks a check against the DNA. TRBV21-1 is given as a pseudogene. The CDR3 sequence is 19 residues long. CDR3 residues: CASSRKKTSGKAWSYEQYF. The CDR3 DNA reads as TGTGCCAGCAGCCGAAAAAAGACTAGCGGGAAGGCCTGGTCCTACGAGCAGTACTTC.

This chain joins TRBV5-6 and TRBJ1-2; D gene unclear. Germline CDR1 reads SGHDT; CDR2 reads YYEEEE. V lost 4 bases to trimming and J lost 6 bases, with 13 bases between them. This CDR3 has 13 amino acids. The CDR3 region is CASSLVSGDGYTF. In DNA form, the CDR3 reads TGTGCCAGCAGCCTTGTCTCGGGTGATGGCTACACCTTC.

This clone was counted once. The chain has TRBV5-1 and TRBJ2-5; weak D call: TRBD1 (5 bases). CDR3 size: 15 residues. CDR1 is SGHRS and CDR2 is YFSETQ in the germline V gene. V lost 1 base and J 1 base, leaving 11 bases between the germline ends. The CDR3 sequence: CASSLSGRGQETQYF. CDR3 coding DNA: TGCGCCAGCAGCTTGTCAGGGCGAGGCCAAGAGACCCAGTACTTC.

This clone was detected only once. The chain employs TRBV29-1 and TRBJ1-2; no firm D call. This CDR3 region has 15 residues. CDR1 is SQVTM, CDR2 ANQGSEA, per germline. The V end lost 1 base, the J end lost 5 bases, and 17 bases lay between the germline ends. In DNA form, the CDR3 reads TGCAGCGTTGAAGTAGTGGTCAGCCGGGGATATGGCTACACCTTC. It codes for CSVEVVVSRGYGYTF. The full variable domain, in which reference TRBV29-1 and TRBJ1-2 provide the parts outside the CDR3, is SAVISQKPSRDICQRGTSLTIQCQVDSQVTMMFWYRQQPGQSLTLIATANQGSEATYESGFVIDKFPISRPNLTFSTLTVSNMSPEDSSIYLCSVEVVVSRGYGYTFGSGTRLTVV.

The chain combines TRBV10-3 with TRBJ2-7, with a tentative D call TRBD1 (5 bases). The CDR3 consists of 15 residues. Trimming stripped 0 bases from V and 7 bases from J, with 16 bases between. Germline V gives CDR1 ENHRY, CDR2 SYGVKD. The DNA for the CDR3 is TGTGCCATCAGTGAGTCGACGAGTACCTCAGGGGAGCAGTACTTC. Translating it yields CAISESTSTSGEQYF.

The chain has TRBV10-1 and TRBJ2-7; 8 bases agree with TRBD2. Germline V lookup: CDR1 WNHNN, CDR2 SYGVQD (reference sequence). This CDR3 has 13 amino acids. J gave up 4 bases and V 5 bases, and 4 bases lay outside the gene matches. This chain's CDR3 is CASSRGRQYEQYF. DNA for the CDR3: TGCGCCAGCAGTCGCGGGAGGCAGTACGAGCAGTACTTC.

The chain links TRBV9 to TRBJ1-4, with D uncertain. Germline CDR1 and CDR2: SGDLS and YYNGEE. V lost 4 bases to trimming and J lost 4 bases, with 14 bases between them. This CDR3 is built from 15 residues. CDR3 in DNA: TGTGCCAGCAGCCTTAGCGACAAATATAATGAAAAACTGTTTTTT. Translated: CASSLSDKYNEKLFF.

The V and J genes are TRBV3-1 (or the pseudogene TRBV3-2) and TRBJ2-1; 13 positions match TRBD2. Germline CDR1 reads LGHDT; CDR2 reads YNNKEL (reference sequence). V lost 0 bases to trimming and J lost 13 bases; unmatched junction nucleotides: 3. The length of the CDR3 is 14 residues. The CDR3, as DNA: TGTGCCAGCAGCCAAGATAGGACTAGCGGGAGTCAGTTCTTC. This sequence encodes CASSQDRTSGSQFF.

The rearrangement links TRBV3-1 (or the pseudogene TRBV3-2) to TRBJ2-5; 9 bases fit TRBD1. This CDR3 is built from 16 residues. With 4 bases clipped from V and 7 bases from J, the junction kept 13 bases outside the gene matches. Germline CDR1 and CDR2: LGHDT and YNNKEL (reference sequence). The CDR3 DNA reads as TGTGCCAGCAGCCTGTGGACAGGGGTCCAGGGGGGGACCCAGTACTTC. It codes for CASSLWTGVQGGTQYF.

This clone appeared once. V is TRBV24-1 and J is TRBJ2-1; 7 bases fit TRBD2. Germline V gives CDR1 KGHDR, CDR2 SFDVKD. V gave up 5 bases and J gave up 4 bases; unmatched junction bases: 10. The CDR3 is 16 residues long. This CDR3 is CATSGLGASGYNEQFF. CDR3 in DNA: TGTGCCACCAGTGGCCTAGGGGCTAGCGGATACAATGAGCAGTTCTTC.

The chain joins TRBV18 to TRBJ1-5; D is unresolved. This CDR3 comprises 15 residues. Trimming left V 4 bases short and J 0 bases short, with 10 bases between. Germline CDR1 is KGHSH and CDR2 is LQKENI. CDR3 sequence: CASSHSDDSNQPQHF. The CDR3 bases are TGTGCCAGCTCACACTCCGATGATAGCAATCAGCCCCAGCATTTT.

The chain uses TRBV27 and TRBJ2-7; 7 nucleotides align to TRBD1. The J segment lost 3 bases and the V segment lost 4 bases, leaving 9 bases of the junction unmatched. Per germline, CDR1 MNHEY and CDR2 SMNVEV (reference sequence). The CDR3 covers 15 residues. CDR3 loop: CASSSGQLGSYEQYF. In DNA, the CDR3 is TGTGCCAGCAGTTCGGGACAGCTTGGAAGCTACGAGCAGTACTTC.